Sequencing of this TCR beta chain was carried out in a study of cytomegalovirus exposure and HLA in healthy donors. This CDR3 is built from 13 residues. CDR1 is MNHEY, CDR2 SMNVEV, per germline (reference sequence). J was trimmed by 8 bases and V by 2 bases; bases with no gene match: 3. The table lists this clone with a few counts. Its antigen is not identified. Overall study results and limits: Sequencing likely produced, as an artifact, a cluster of highly shared sequence variants. Later genetic work tied a missense DCLRE1C variant to beta-chain V and J trimming.

PCR used 60 Vbeta primers and 13 Jbeta primers. Generated by immunoSEQ multiplex PCR, the TCRdb table keeps only in-frame clones and is missing some. The data contain over 150,000 clones, roughly four fifths of them singletons. The chain recombines TRBV27 with TRBJ1-2; 9 positions match TRBD1. The TCR originated in a man aged 55 to 70 in good health and CMV-seronegative. The sequencing input was PBMCs. DNA for the CDR3: TGTGCCAGCAGTTTAAGGACAGGGGAAGGCTACACCTTC. Its protein product is CASSLRTGEGYTF.